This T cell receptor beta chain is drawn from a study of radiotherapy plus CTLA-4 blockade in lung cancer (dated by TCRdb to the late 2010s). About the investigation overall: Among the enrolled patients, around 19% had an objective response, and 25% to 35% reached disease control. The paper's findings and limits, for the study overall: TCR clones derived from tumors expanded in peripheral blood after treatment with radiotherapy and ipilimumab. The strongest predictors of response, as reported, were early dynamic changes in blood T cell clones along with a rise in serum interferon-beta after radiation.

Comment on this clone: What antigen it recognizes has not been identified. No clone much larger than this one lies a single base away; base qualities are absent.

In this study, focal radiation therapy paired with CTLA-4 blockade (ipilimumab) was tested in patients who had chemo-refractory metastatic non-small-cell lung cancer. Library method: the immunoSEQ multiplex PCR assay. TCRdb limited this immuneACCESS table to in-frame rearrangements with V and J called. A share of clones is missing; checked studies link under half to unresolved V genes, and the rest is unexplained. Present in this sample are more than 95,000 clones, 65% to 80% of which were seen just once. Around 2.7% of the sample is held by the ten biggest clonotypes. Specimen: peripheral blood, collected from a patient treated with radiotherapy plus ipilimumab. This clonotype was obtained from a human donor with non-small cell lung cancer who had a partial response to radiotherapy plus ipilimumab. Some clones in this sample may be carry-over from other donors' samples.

The nucleotide sequence reads TGTGCCAGTAGACCCAACAGGGTAGGGGACTATGGCTACACCTTC. It translates as CASRPNRVGDYGYTF. The receptor chain draws on TRBV19 and TRBJ1-2; TRBD1 is perhaps the D gene, given 6 matching bases. Reading from cysteine to phenylalanine, the CDR3 counts 15 amino acids. Only CDR3 DNA is held: 45 bases, read in frame from base 1. From the germline V gene (reference sequence), CDR1 is LNHDA and CDR2 is SQIVND. V and J lose 6 bases and 3 bases, and a span of 17 bases separates them.